This section outlines one T cell receptor (beta chain) sequence together with its context. The antigen remains unidentified. The table came from immunoSEQ multiplex PCR; TCRdb's copy has only in-frame clones and leaves some out. The repertoire has 55,000 to 75,000 clones, around 80% of them found once; the top ten carry roughly 12%. The record originates from a study of T cell responses to AZD1222 COVID-19 vaccine. For the study at large: Some second doses came at about 4 weeks and others at about 12 weeks; these were pooled. Study results and limitations: Only five or six individuals given AZD1222 were seropositive at baseline. Among the donors, most were white British and more were female, and clonal diversity was possibly underestimated.

The V and J ends lost 6 bases and 8 bases, in that order; junction bases with no gene match: 4. The CDR3 runs 13 residues. Germline loops: CDR1 MNHEY, CDR2 SVGAGI. The genes are TRBV6-5 and TRBJ1-6; TRBD1 agrees at 7 bases. This TCR was recovered from an adult in good health. The sequences come from peripheral blood, collected on day 0 of AZD1222 vaccination. Written as DNA, the CDR3 is TGTGCCAGCAGGAGGGACAGCTATTCACCCCTCCACTTT. Translating gives CASRRDSYSPLHF.